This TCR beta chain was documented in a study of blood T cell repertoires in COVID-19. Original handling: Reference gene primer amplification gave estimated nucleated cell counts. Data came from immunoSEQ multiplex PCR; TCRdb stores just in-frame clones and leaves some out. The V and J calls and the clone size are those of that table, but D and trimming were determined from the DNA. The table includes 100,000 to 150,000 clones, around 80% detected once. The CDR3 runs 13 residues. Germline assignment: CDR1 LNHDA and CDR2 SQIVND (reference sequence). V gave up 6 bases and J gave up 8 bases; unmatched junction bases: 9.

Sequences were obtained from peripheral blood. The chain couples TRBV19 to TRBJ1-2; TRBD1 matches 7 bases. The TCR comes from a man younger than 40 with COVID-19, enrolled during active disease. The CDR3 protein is CASSPTGLGGYTF. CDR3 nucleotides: TGTGCCAGTAGCCCGACAGGGTTGGGCGGCTACACCTTC.